This T cell receptor beta chain was recorded in a study of control samples from healthy donors and cancer patients. The CDR3 runs 15 residues. Germline CDR1 SGHAT, CDR2 FQNNGV. Trimming left V 2 bases short and J 0 bases short, with 10 bases between. Clones were read by immunoSEQ multiplex PCR, and TCRdb kept only the in-frame ones, dropping some. The sample shows approximately 94,000 clones, 86% of them seen only once. The sample comprised blood. This rearrangement joins TRBV11-2 to TRBJ1-2; D ambiguous. This sequence was found in a woman between 45 and 65 years old in good health. This CDR3 is CASSLYAEANYGYTF. The CDR3 DNA reads TGTGCCAGCAGCTTATACGCAGAAGCTAACTATGGCTACACCTTC.